This TCR beta chain is drawn from a study of blood T cells in healthy people across ages. With a J-beta primer mix and a sample-barcoded 5' primer, a second PCR ran about 7 to 12 cycles. A single record per CDR3 protein comes from TCRdb applying MiXCR to the 5' RACE reads. Among approximately 670,000 distinct CDR3 sequences listed, around 43% were seen once. CDR1 is SGHTA, CDR2 FQGNSA, per germline. V gave up 0 bases and J gave up 0 bases, with 15 bases separating them. The CDR3 has 18 amino acids. V gene TRBV7-2 combines with J gene TRBJ2-1; D remains ambiguous. The sample comprised blood. The sequence came from a man older than 75 in good health. CDR3 DNA sequence: TGTGCCAGCAGCTTAGCCCACCTGGCGGACCGCTCCTACAATGAGCAGTTCTTC. It specifies CASSLAHLADRSYNEQFF.